This passage covers 17 T cell receptor beta chains from one sample sequenced in a study of CD8+CD57+ T cells in acquired aplastic anemia (dated by TCRdb to the late 2010s). Flow cytometry had shown CD8+CD57+ cell expansion in the patients selected for sequencing. TCRdb records Illumina HiSeq 2000 as the sequencer. Genomic DNA was used as template for profiling of TCR beta VDJ combinations and CDR3 sequences. The public reads were quality trimmed at Q25 with fastp and then assembled into clones with MiXCR by TCRdb, keeping productive beta chains. Rows with a matching CDR3 protein are joined into one entry that keeps the most common DNA and genes. The sample table holds around 430,000 distinct CDR3 sequences, of which more than 25% were seen once. The biggest ten clones account for 0.82% of the sample. The sequencing input was sorted CD4+, CD8+, or CD8+CD57+ T cells (not recorded which) from PBMCs. The source of these receptors is a human donor with aplastic anemia.

This clonotype was seen only a few times. The chain recombines TRBV9 with TRBJ2-7; D perhaps matches TRBD2 (6 bases). Trimming removed 3 bases at V and 2 bases at J, with 12 bases between. This CDR3 is 14 amino acids long. Germline V gene sequence: CDR1 SGDLS, CDR2 YYNGEE. The CDR3 sequence is CASSGGLSPYEQYF. In DNA, the CDR3 is TGTGCCAGCAGCGGGGGACTTAGTCCCTACGAGCAGTACTTC.

This clonotype has a count of ten or more. The CDR3 DNA reads as TGTGCCAGTAGTATTGAGGGGATGGGATACAATGAGCAGTTCTTC. The encoded protein is CASSIEGMGYNEQFF. The chain recombines TRBV19 with TRBJ2-1; D could derive from TRBD1 or TRBD2 (5 bases each). The V end was cut by 3 bases, the J end by 4 bases, with 13 bases between. This CDR3 spans 15 amino acids. Germline CDR1 reads LNHDA; CDR2 reads SQIVND (reference sequence). The whole variable domain, filled in from reference TRBV19 and TRBJ2-1, reads DGGITQSPKYLFRKEGQNVTLSCEQNLNHDAMYWYRQDPGQGLRLIYYSQIVNDFQKGDIAEGYSVSREKKESFPLTVTSAQKNPTAFYLCASSIEGMGYNEQFFGPGTRLTVL.

V usage is TRBV10-3 and J usage is TRBJ1-5; 9 positions agree with TRBD1. Germline CDR1 and CDR2: ENHRY and SYGVKD. CDR3 length equals 16 residues. V trimming: 10 bases; J trimming: 1 base; junction bases outside the gene matches: 11. In nucleotides, the CDR3 is TGTGCCAGCCATAAACGACAGGGGGAAAGCAATCAGCCCCAGCATTTT. Its protein product is CASHKRQGESNQPQHF.

This clonotype came up a few times. The gene calls are TRBV20-1 and TRBJ2-1; no clear D gene. Germline lookup yields CDR1 DFQATT and CDR2 SNEGSKA (reference sequence). This CDR3 is built from 14 residues. V lost 6 bases and J lost 0, with 12 bases in between. Here the CDR3 DNA reads TGCAGTGCCCCCCCCCCAAGCTCCTACAATGAGCAGTTCTTC. As protein: CSAPPPSSYNEQFF.

This clonotype was detected only a few times. The rearrangement uses TRBV20-1 and TRBJ1-1, with 10 bases aligning to TRBD1. CDR1 is DFQATT and CDR2 is SNEGSKA in the germline V gene (reference sequence). J lost 4 bases, V lost 0 bases, and 8 bases had no gene match. The CDR3 runs to 16 residues. CDR3 residues: CSARDPLTGGITEAFF. The DNA for the CDR3 is TGCAGTGCTAGAGATCCGTTGACAGGGGGCATCACTGAAGCTTTCTTT.

The chain combines TRBV20-1 with TRBJ2-7, with 7 bases fitting TRBD1. J gave up 1 base and V 3 bases, and 9 bases lay outside the gene matches. CDR1 and CDR2 (germline): DFQATT, SNEGSKA (reference sequence). The CDR3 loop spans 15 amino acids. The CDR3: CSASEDPGQSYEQYF. The CDR3 nucleotides read TGCAGTGCTAGTGAAGACCCGGGACAGTCCTACGAGCAGTACTTC.

The chain couples TRBV12-3 or TRBV12-4 to TRBJ2-1, with 7 bases matching TRBD2. After removal of 4 bases from V and 2 bases from J, the junction contained 8 bases not matched to a gene. This CDR3 contains 16 residues. This chain's CDR3 is CASSYGRSGAYNEQFF. DNA of the CDR3: TGTGCCAGCAGTTACGGCCGGAGCGGGGCCTACAATGAGCAGTTCTTC.

In its sample, this clonotype was seen many times. The genes are TRBV29-1 and TRBJ1-2, with D maybe TRBD1 (5 bases). Per germline, CDR1 SQVTM and CDR2 ANQGSEA. V was pared by 6 bases and J by 6 bases, with 11 bases between. This CDR3 has 11 amino acids. CDR3 in DNA: TGCAGCGTCCGCCAGGGTAATGGCTACACCTTC. Its translation is CSVRQGNGYTF.

In its sample, this clonotype was seen a few times. The chain employs TRBV20-1 and TRBJ2-1; D gene uncertain. Per germline, CDR1 DFQATT and CDR2 SNEGSKA (reference sequence). This CDR3 has 15 amino acids. V lost 6 bases to trimming and J lost 4 bases, with 19 bases between them. The CDR3: CSAPRQERFYNEQFF. The DNA of the CDR3 is TGCAGTGCCCCACGGCAGGAGAGGTTTTACAATGAGCAGTTCTTC.

In the case of this clonotype: A much larger clone differs from this one at a single base, so this may be a read error. The genes are TRBV7-9 and TRBJ1-1; tentatively, D is TRBD1 (5 bases). V was shortened by 11 bases and J by 0 bases, with 10 bases between the two germline ends. This CDR3 contains 12 residues. Germline V CDR1 and CDR2: SEHNR, FQNEAQ (reference sequence). CDR3 region: CAARGMNTEAFF. CDR3 coding DNA: TGTGCCGCAAGGGGAATGAACACTGAAGCTTTCTTT.

This clonotype was seen ten or more times. This chain uses TRBV10-3 with TRBJ2-2, with 7 bases that match TRBD1. Trimming removed 0 bases from V and 5 bases from J; junction bases left unmatched: 3. The CDR3 spans 15 residues. From germline, CDR1 is ENHRY and CDR2 SYGVKD. CDR3 protein: CAISESGTETGELFF. The CDR3 DNA reads as TGTGCCATCAGTGAGTCGGGGACAGAAACCGGGGAGCTGTTTTTT.

There are many counts of this clonotype. This chain's CDR3 is CSVLNRWTGEGYTF. The CDR3 DNA sequence: TGCAGCGTTCTAAACCGCTGGACAGGGGAGGGCTACACCTTC. The J gene is TRBJ1-2, the V gene TRBV29-1; 9 bases are a match to TRBD1. The CDR3 consists of 14 residues. Germline V gene lookup returns CDR1 SQVTM and CDR2 ANQGSEA. J was trimmed by 8 bases and V by 5 bases; bases with no gene match: 12. Full variable domain (outside the CDR3, taken from reference TRBV29-1 and TRBJ1-2): SAVISQKPSRDICQRGTSLTIQCQVDSQVTMMFWYRQQPGQSLTLIATANQGSEATYESGFVIDKFPISRPNLTFSTLTVSNMSPEDSSIYLCSVLNRWTGEGYTFGSGTRLTVV.

The rearrangement uses TRBV5-1 and TRBJ1-1; TRBD1 matches at 7 bases. CDR1 SGHRS and CDR2 YFSETQ come from the germline V gene. The CDR3 is made up of 15 amino acids. V trimming: 2 bases; J trimming: 1 base; junction bases outside the gene matches: 5. The CDR3 loop is CASSLEQGQNTEAFF. The DNA for the CDR3 is TGCGCCAGCAGCTTAGAACAGGGGCAGAACACTGAAGCTTTCTTT.

This clonotype was picked up many times. The rearrangement joins TRBV25-1 to TRBJ2-1; D may match TRBD1 or TRBD2 (5 bases each). CDR1 MGHDK and CDR2 SYGVNS come from the germline V gene. CDR3 length: 15 residues. Deletions cut 6 bases from V and 0 bases from J, with 12 bases between. CDR3: CASSVGRSSYNEQFF. CDR3 DNA sequence: TGTGCCAGCAGCGTGGGACGTAGCTCCTACAATGAGCAGTTCTTC.

This clonotype came up many times. The V and J genes are TRBV10-2 and TRBJ1-1, with 7 bases matching TRBD1. Trimming at V came to 7 bases and at J to 2 bases, leaving 7 bases not matched to a gene. CDR1 and CDR2 from the germline V gene are WSHSY and SAAADI. This CDR3 is 14 amino acids long. This CDR3 is CASIAGTANTEAFF. In DNA, the CDR3 is TGCGCCAGCATCGCCGGGACAGCCAACACTGAAGCTTTCTTT.

The J gene is TRBJ1-1, the V gene TRBV7-2; no clear D gene. The V end lost 2 bases, the J end lost 3 bases, and 10 bases lay between the germline ends. In germline, CDR1 is SGHTA, CDR2 FQGNSA. The CDR3 sequence is 14 residues long. CDR3 bases: TGTGCCAGCAGCTTAAAGGTGCGAGACACTGAAGCTTTCTTT. Its translation is CASSLKVRDTEAFF.

This clonotype occurred a few times. The chain uses TRBV25-1 and TRBJ1-5; possible D gene TRBD1, 6 bases. There are 15 residues in the CDR3. Trimming shortened V by 2 bases and J by 2 bases, and 10 bases separated the two germline ends. The germline V gene has CDR1 MGHDK and CDR2 SYGVNS. This chain's CDR3 is CASSEQGLGNQPQHF. CDR3 bases: TGTGCCAGCAGTGAACAGGGGTTGGGCAATCAGCCCCAGCATTTT.